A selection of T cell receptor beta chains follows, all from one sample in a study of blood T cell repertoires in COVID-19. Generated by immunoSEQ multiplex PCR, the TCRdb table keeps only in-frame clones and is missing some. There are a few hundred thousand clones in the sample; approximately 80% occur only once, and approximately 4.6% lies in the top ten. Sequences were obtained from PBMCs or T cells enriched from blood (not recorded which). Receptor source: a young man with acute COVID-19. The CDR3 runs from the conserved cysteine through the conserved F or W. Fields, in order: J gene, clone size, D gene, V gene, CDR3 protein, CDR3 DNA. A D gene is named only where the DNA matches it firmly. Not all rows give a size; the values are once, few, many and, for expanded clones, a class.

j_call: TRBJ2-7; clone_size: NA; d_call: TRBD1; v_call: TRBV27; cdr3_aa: CASSPKGTGFYEQYF; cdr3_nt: TGTGCCAGCAGCCCCAAAGGGACAGGGTTTTACGAGCAGTACTTC
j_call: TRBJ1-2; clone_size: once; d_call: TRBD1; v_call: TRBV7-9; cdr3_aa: CASTNRGPYYGYTF; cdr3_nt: TGTGCCAGCACCAACAGGGGTCCATACTATGGCTACACCTTC
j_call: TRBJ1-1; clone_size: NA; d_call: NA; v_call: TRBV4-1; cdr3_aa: CASSQDWGGAPEAFF; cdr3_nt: TGCGCCAGCAGCCAAGATTGGGGTGGGGCGCCTGAAGCTTTCTTT
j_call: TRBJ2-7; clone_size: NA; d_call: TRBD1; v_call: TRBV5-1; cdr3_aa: CASSPGTAPDEQYF; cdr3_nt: TGCGCCAGCAGCCCCGGGACAGCGCCTGACGAGCAGTACTTC
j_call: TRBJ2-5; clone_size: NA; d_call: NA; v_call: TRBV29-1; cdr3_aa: CSVVHSQETQYF; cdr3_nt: TGCAGCGTTGTCCACAGTCAAGAGACCCAGTACTTC
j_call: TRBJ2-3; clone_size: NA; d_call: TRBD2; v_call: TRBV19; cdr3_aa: CASSPGTSGGTDTQYF; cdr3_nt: TGTGCCAGTAGTCCTGGGACTAGCGGGGGCACAGATACGCAGTATTTT
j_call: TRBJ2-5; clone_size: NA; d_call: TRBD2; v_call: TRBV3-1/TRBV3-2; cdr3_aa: CASSQVRTSGGESPQETQYF; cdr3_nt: TGTGCCAGCAGCCAGGTTAGGACTAGCGGGGGCGAATCGCCCCAAGAGACCCAGTACTTC
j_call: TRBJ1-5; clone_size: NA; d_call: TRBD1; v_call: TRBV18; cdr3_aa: CASSLTPGQDQPQHF; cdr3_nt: TGTGCCAGCTCCCTTACCCCGGGACAGGATCAGCCCCAGCATTTT
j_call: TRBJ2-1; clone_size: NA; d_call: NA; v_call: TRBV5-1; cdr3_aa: CASSLDRTEQFF; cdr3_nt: TGCGCCAGCAGCTTGGACAGAACGGAGCAGTTCTTC
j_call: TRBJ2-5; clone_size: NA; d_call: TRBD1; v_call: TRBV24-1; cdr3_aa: CATSDPGTDAVGQYF; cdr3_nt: TGTGCCACCAGTGATCCCGGGACAGACGCAGTCGGCCAGTACTTC
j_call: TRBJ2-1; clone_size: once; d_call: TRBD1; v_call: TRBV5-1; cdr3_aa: CASGFGTGVYNEQFF; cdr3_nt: TGCGCCAGCGGTTTCGGGACAGGGGTGTACAATGAGCAGTTCTTC
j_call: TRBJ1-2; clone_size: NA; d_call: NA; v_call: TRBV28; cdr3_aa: CASSSSGYGYTF; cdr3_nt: TGTGCCAGCAGTTCGTCGGGTTATGGCTACACCTTC
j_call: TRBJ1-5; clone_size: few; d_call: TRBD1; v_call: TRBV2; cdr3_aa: CASSATTTGDQPQHF; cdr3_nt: TGTGCCAGCAGTGCTACAACGACAGGGGATCAGCCCCAGCATTTT
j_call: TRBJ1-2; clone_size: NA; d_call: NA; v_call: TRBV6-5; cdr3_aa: CASSYSTASAQGYTF; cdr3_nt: TGTGCCAGCAGTTACAGTACGGCCTCAGCGCAGGGCTACACCTTC
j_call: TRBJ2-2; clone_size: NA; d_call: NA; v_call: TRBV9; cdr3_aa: CASSLRQENTGELFF; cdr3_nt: TGTGCCAGCAGCTTACGACAGGAGAACACCGGGGAGCTGTTTTTT
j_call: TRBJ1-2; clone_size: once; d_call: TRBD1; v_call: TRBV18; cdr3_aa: CASSPDRDGYTF; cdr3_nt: TGTGCCAGCTCACCCGACAGGGACGGCTACACCTTC
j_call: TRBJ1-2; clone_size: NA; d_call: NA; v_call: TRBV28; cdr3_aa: CASRGANLYYGYTF; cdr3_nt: TGTGCCAGCAGGGGGGCGAATCTCTACTATGGCTACACCTTC
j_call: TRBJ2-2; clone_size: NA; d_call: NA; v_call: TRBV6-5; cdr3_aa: CASSKRTGWVGELFF; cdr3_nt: TGTGCCAGCAGTAAAAGAACAGGATGGGTCGGGGAGCTGTTTTTT
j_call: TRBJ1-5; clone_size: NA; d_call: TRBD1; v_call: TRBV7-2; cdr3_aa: CASSLTGHSNQPQHF; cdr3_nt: TGTGCCAGCAGCTTGACAGGGCACTCCAATCAGCCCCAGCATTTT
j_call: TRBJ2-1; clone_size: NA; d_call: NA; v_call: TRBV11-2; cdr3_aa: CASSFRGGITYNEQFF; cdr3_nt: TGTGCCAGCTCCTTCAGGGGAGGGATAACCTACAATGAGCAGTTCTTC
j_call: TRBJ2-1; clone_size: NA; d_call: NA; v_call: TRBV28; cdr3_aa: CASGADQSSYNEQFF; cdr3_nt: TGTGCCAGCGGGGCTGACCAGAGCTCCTACAATGAGCAGTTCTTC
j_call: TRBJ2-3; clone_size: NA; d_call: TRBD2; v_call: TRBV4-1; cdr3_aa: CASSQGRLAGFTDTQYF; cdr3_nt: TGCGCCAGCAGCCAAGGGAGACTAGCGGGGTTCACAGATACGCAGTATTTT
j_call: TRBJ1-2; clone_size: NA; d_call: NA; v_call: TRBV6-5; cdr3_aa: CASNWGGYGYTF; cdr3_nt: TGTGCCAGCAACTGGGGCGGCTATGGCTACACCTTC
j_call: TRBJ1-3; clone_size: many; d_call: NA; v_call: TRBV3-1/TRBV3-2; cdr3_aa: CASSQDTYGGGNTIYF; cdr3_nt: TGTGCCAGCAGCCAAGACACATACGGCGGTGGAAACACCATATATTTT
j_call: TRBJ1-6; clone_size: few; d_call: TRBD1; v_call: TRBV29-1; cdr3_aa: CSVSLGGDSPLHF; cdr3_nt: TGCAGCGTTAGTCTAGGGGGCGATTCACCCCTCCACTTT
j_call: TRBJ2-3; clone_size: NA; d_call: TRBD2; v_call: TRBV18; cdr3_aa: CASSLLRGLAGENSGDTQYF; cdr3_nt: TGTGCCAGCTCCCTTCTTCGCGGACTAGCGGGGGAAAACAGTGGAGATACGCAGTATTTT
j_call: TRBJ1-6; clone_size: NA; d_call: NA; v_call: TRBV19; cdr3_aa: CASSIPQNLVSPLHF; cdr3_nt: TGTGCCAGTAGTATTCCGCAGAACCTCGTGTCACCCCTCCACTTT